This TCR beta chain was found in a study of shared T cell receptors in the human thymus. Trimming stripped 2 bases from V and 2 bases from J, with 22 bases between. CDR3 length: 18 residues. Germline V gene lookup returns CDR1 LNHDA and CDR2 SQIVND (reference sequence). The protocol was immunoSEQ multiplex PCR, while the TCRdb copy is restricted to in-frame clones and leaves out a portion. The sample lists 700,000 or so clones, around 85% seen once, with 0.0095% to 0.011% in the top ten. The same specimen was also included in a second study, on human thymus T cells. That report notes: Resections from corrective heart surgery provided thymus tissue. Apparent skewing of V and J gene usage characterized both thymic and blood repertoires.

Sample: thymocytes. The TCR comes from a girl in the first two years of life with a congenital heart defect. This chain connects TRBV19 to TRBJ2-7, with a tentative D call TRBD1 (5 bases). CDR3 amino acids: CASSISWALTAAPYEQYF. The CDR3 region has the DNA TGTGCCAGTAGTATAAGTTGGGCACTGACAGCCGCCCCCTACGAGCAGTACTTC.